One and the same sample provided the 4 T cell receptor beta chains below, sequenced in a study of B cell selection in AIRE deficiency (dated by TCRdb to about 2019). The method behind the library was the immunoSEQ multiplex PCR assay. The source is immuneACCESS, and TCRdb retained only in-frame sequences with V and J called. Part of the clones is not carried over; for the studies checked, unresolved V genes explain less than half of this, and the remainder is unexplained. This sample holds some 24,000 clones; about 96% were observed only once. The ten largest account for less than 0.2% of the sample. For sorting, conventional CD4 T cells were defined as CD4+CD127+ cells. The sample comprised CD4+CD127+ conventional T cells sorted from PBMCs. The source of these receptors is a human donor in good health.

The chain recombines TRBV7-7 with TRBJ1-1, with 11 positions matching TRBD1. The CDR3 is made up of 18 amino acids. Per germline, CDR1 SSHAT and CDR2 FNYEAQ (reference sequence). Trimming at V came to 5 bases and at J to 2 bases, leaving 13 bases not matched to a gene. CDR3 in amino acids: CASSPLVPGQGENTEAFF. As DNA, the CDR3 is TGTGCCAGCAGCCCCCTCGTCCCGGGACAGGGGGAAAACACTGAAGCTTTCTTT.

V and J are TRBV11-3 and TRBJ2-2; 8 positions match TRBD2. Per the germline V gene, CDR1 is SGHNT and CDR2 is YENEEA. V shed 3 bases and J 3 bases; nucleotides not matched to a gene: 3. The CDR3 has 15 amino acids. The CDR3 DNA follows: TGTGCCAGCAGCTTCGGGGGGGCCGACACCGGGGAGCTGTTTTTT. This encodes CASSFGGADTGELFF. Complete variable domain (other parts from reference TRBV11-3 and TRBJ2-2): EAGVVQSPRYKIIEKKQPVAFWCNPISGHNTLYWYLQNLGQGPELLIRYENEEAVDDSQLPKDRFSAERLKGVDSTLKIQPAELGDSAVYLCASSFGGADTGELFFGEGSRLTVL.

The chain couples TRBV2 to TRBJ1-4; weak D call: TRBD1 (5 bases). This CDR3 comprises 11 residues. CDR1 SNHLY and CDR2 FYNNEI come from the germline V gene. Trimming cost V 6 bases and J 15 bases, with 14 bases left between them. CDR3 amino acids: CASRGDLRVFF. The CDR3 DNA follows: TGTGCCAGCAGGGGGGACCTACGTGTGTTTTTT. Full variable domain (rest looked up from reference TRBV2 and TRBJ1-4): EPEVTQTPSHQVTQMGQEVILRCVPISNHLYFYWYRQILGQKVEFLVSFYNNEISEKSEIFDDQFSVERPDGSNFTLKIRSTKLEDSAMYFCASRGDLRVFFGSGTQLSVL.

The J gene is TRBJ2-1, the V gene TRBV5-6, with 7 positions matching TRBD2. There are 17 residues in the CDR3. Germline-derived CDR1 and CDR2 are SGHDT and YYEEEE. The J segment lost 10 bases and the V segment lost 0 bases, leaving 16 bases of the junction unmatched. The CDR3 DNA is TGTGCCAGCAGCTTGGCGCGTCTAGCGGTTAAATGGCGGGAGCAGTTCTTC. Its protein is CASSLARLAVKWREQFF.